The next 16 T cell receptor beta chains were all read from a single sample in a study of cytomegalovirus exposure and HLA in healthy donors. PCR primers comprised 60 Vbeta and 13 Jbeta primers. Method: immunoSEQ multiplex PCR; TCRdb's copy keeps in-frame clones and lacks some. The sample carries some 160,000 clones, 80% to 90% recorded once. The sample taken for sequencing was PBMCs. These receptors originate from a man between 50 and 59 years old in good health and CMV-seropositive.

This clone was recorded only once. This chain links TRBV19 with TRBJ2-7, with a possible D match to TRBD2 (6 bases). The CDR3 is 13 residues long. Trimming stripped 5 bases from V and 5 bases from J, with 13 bases between. CDR1 and CDR2 from the germline V gene are LNHDA and SQIVND (reference sequence). The DNA of the CDR3 is TGTGCCAGTAGTGCGAGATCTAGCGACGAGCAGTACGTC. It encodes CASSARSSDEQYV.

In its sample, this clone was seen once. The J gene is TRBJ2-1, the V gene TRBV13; D perhaps matches TRBD2 (6 bases). V lost 3 bases to trimming and J lost 3 bases, with 15 bases between them. Germline lookup yields CDR1 PRHDT and CDR2 FYEKMQ (reference sequence). The CDR3 extends over 16 amino acids. CDR3 region: CASSLQGGKLYNEQFF. The CDR3 coding sequence is TGTGCCAGCAGCTTGCAAGGAGGGAAACTCTACAATGAGCAGTTCTTC.

About this clone: Just one base apart from a much larger clone, this may be a read error. The chain is built from TRBV4-2 and TRBJ1-1; possibly TRBD1 for D (6 bases). CDR1 is LGHNA and CDR2 is YNFKEQ in the germline V gene. Trimming shortened V by 2 bases and J by 8 bases, and 9 bases separated the two germline ends. The CDR3 is 12 residues long. The CDR3 DNA sequence: TGTGCCAGCAGCCAACCCGGGACAGAAGCTTTCTTT. Encoded protein: CASSQPGTEAFF.

This chain uses TRBV6-5 with TRBJ1-1, with D uncertain. CDR1 is MNHEY and CDR2 is SVGAGI in the germline V gene. This CDR3 region has 13 residues. Trimming cost V 2 bases and J 2 bases, with 6 bases left between them. The CDR3 sequence is CASSYEENTEAFF. In DNA form, the CDR3 reads TGTGCCAGCAGTTACGAGGAAAACACTGAAGCTTTCTTT.

The chain has TRBV4-2 and TRBJ2-5; TRBD1 agrees at 9 bases. Germline V lookup: CDR1 LGHNA, CDR2 YNFKEQ. There are 16 residues in the CDR3. V dropped 1 base and J dropped 1; count of bases not matched to a gene: 4. In DNA form, the CDR3 reads TGTGCCAGCAGCCAAGGGACAGGGGATCCCCAAGAGACCCAGTACTTC. Its protein product is CASSQGTGDPQETQYF.

This chain connects TRBV5-4 to TRBJ2-3, with D uncertain. CDR1 and CDR2 from the germline V gene are SGHNT and YYREEE (reference sequence). The ends were cut back, 5 bases at V and 4 bases at J, with 11 bases in the middle. CDR3 length equals 13 residues. This CDR3 is CASRPLVSDTQYF. The DNA for the CDR3 is TGTGCCAGCAGGCCCCTAGTGTCAGATACGCAGTATTTT.

The chain has TRBV14 and TRBJ1-2; TRBD1 aligns across 7 bases. CDR1 is SGHDN and CDR2 is FVKESK in the germline V gene. The CDR3 has 16 amino acids. The junction had 10 bases not matched to a gene; V was cut back by 2 bases and J by 4 bases. The CDR3 nucleotides are TGTGCCAGCAGCCAACTATCTCGGGACAGTTCCTATGGCTACACCTTC. Its translation is CASSQLSRDSSYGYTF.

J is TRBJ2-3 and V is TRBV5-1; 11 bases agree with TRBD2. This CDR3 is built from 17 residues. The germline V gene encodes CDR1 SGHRS and CDR2 YFSETQ. J lost 0 bases, V lost 4 bases, and 7 bases had no gene match. In DNA form, the CDR3 reads TGCGCCAGCAGCCCGACTAGCGGGATAATTAGCACAGATACGCAGTATTTT. Protein product: CASSPTSGIISTDTQYF. Drawing the rest from reference TRBV5-1 and TRBJ2-3, the complete variable domain is KAGVTQTPRYLIKTRGQQVTLSCSPISGHRSVSWYQQTPGQGLQFLFEYFSETQRNKGNFPGRFSGRQFSNSRSEMNVSTLELGDSALYLCASSPTSGIISTDTQYFGPGTRLTVL.

The chain employs TRBV5-1 and TRBJ1-6; the D is unclear. Trimming took 1 base from V and 8 from J, leaving 16 bases between them. This CDR3 is 16 amino acids long. The germline CDR1 and CDR2 sequences are SGHRS and YFSETQ. The CDR3 reads CASSLRGPAGDSPLHF. Written as DNA, the CDR3 is TGCGCCAGCAGCTTGCGAGGGCCTGCTGGCGATTCACCCCTCCACTTT.

The rearrangement links TRBV18 to TRBJ1-5; the D gene is possibly TRBD1 (5 bases). V dropped 6 bases and J dropped 4 bases, with 16 bases sitting between them. There are 15 residues in the CDR3. Per germline, CDR1 KGHSH and CDR2 LQKENI. CDR3 sequence (DNA): TGTGCCAGCTCCCCGACGAATCAGGGTAATCAGCCCCAGCATTTT. Its protein is CASSPTNQGNQPQHF.

V usage is TRBV19 and J usage is TRBJ1-1; 8 positions match TRBD1. Germline loops: CDR1 LNHDA, CDR2 SQIVND (reference sequence). The CDR3 is 14 residues long. Trimming removed 6 bases from V and 7 bases from J; junction bases left unmatched: 10. The CDR3 loop reads CASRTPQGGIEAFF. As DNA, the CDR3 is TGTGCCAGTAGAACACCACAGGGGGGGATTGAAGCTTTCTTT.

This clone was counted once. The chain is built from TRBV12-5 and TRBJ1-5; the D gene is possibly TRBD1 (6 bases). Germline V gives CDR1 LGHNT, CDR2 FRNRAP. The CDR3 runs to 14 residues. Trimming cost V 5 bases and J 10 bases, with 18 bases left between them. DNA of the CDR3: TGTGCTAGTGGTCCCGGACAGCTCCTTTATCCCCAGCATTTT. It encodes CASGPGQLLYPQHF.

On this clone itself: Germline and junction disagree at one end, which may indicate a read error. The chain employs TRBV10-2 and TRBJ1-1; unclear D gene. The CDR3 covers 15 residues. Per germline, CDR1 WSHSY and CDR2 SAAADI. Here the CDR3 DNA reads TGTGCCAAGCAGAAGTCGGCATACGAGGACACTGAAGCTTTCTTT. This encodes CAKQKSAYEDTEAFF.

The chain joins TRBV28 to TRBJ1-2; D is unclear. Germline CDR1 reads MDHEN; CDR2 reads SYDVKM. This CDR3 contains 12 residues. The ends were cut back, 2 bases at V and 8 bases at J, with 9 bases in the middle. The CDR3 spells CASSLIHSGYTF. The CDR3 region has the DNA TGTGCCAGCAGTTTAATCCATAGCGGCTACACCTTC.

The rearrangement uses TRBV6-1 and TRBJ1-3; no clear D gene. From germline, CDR1 is MNHNS and CDR2 SASEGT. The CDR3 loop spans 15 amino acids. V was pared by 4 bases and J by 0 bases, with 10 bases between. The CDR3 sequence: CASSVWASSGNTIYF. Written as DNA, the CDR3 is TGTGCCAGCAGTGTGTGGGCGAGCTCTGGAAACACCATATATTTT.

The V call is TRBV6-1, the J call TRBJ2-7; 7 bases fit TRBD1. J lost 3 bases, V lost 5 bases, and 4 bases had no gene match. CDR1 and CDR2 (germline): MNHNS, SASEGT. The CDR3 runs to 13 residues. The CDR3 nucleotides read TGTGCCAGCAGTTCCCGGGACAGCTACGAGCAGTACTTC. Amino acid sequence: CASSSRDSYEQYF.